This TCR beta chain was observed in a study of identical twins. Study outcomes and limitations: Twins shared beta out-of-frame sequences in excess, but this excess was weaker.

As regards this clonotype: The target antigen is unknown.

A universal primer site was incorporated via template switching, and the cDNA contained unique molecular identifiers. TCRdb passed the 5' RACE reads through MiXCR, listing each CDR3 protein once. The repertoire consists of some 250,000 distinct CDR3 sequences, with more than 9.5% occurring once and the leading ten covering 4% to 5%. This CDR3 is 18 amino acids long. Trimming took off 0 bases at V and 0 bases at J, with 15 bases between the two ends. CDR1 SGHTA and CDR2 FQGNSA come from the germline V gene. The same sample was also studied in work on yellow fever vaccine responses in identical twins.

This sequence was found in a woman aged 18-29 years in good health. The material sequenced was memory (CD45RO+) T cells sorted from blood. The chain uses TRBV7-2 and TRBJ2-4; perhaps TRBD1 as D (5 bases). In DNA form, the CDR3 reads TGTGCCAGCAGCTTAGCAGGGGCGACGGCCATAGCCAAAAACATTCAGTACTTC. Translation gives CASSLAGATAIAKNIQYF.